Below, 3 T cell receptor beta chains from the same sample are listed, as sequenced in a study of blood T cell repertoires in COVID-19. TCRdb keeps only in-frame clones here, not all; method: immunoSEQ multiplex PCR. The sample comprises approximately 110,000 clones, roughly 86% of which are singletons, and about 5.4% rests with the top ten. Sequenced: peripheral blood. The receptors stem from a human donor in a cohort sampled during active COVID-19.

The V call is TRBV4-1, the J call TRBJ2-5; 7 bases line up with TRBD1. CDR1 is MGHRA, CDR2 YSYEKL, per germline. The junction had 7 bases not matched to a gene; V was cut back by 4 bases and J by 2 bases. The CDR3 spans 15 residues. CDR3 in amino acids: CASSPYPTGQETQYF. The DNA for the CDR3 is TGCGCCAGCAGCCCTTACCCGACAGGGCAAGAGACCCAGTACTTC.

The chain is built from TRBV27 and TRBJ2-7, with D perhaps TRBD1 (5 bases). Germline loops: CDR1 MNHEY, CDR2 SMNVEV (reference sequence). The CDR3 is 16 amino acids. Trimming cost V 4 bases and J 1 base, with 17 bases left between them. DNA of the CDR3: TGTGCCAGCAGTTACTCGACAGTGACCATATCCTACGAGCAGTACTTC. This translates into CASSYSTVTISYEQYF.

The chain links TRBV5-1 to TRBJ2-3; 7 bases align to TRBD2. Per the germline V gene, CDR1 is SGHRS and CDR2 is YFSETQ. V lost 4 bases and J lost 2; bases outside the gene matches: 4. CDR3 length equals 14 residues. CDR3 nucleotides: TGCGCCAGCAGCATTAGCGGGTTCACAGATACGCAGTATTTT. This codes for CASSISGFTDTQYF.